Listed below are T cell receptor beta chains from one sample, sequenced in a study of shared clonotypes between healthy human individuals. Clones were sequenced by immunoSEQ multiplex PCR, and TCRdb holds only the in-frame ones, with some missing. The sample holds over 2 million clones; about nine tenths are singletons and the top ten take 0.37%. Sequencing input: naive CD4+ T cells from PBMCs. Receptors originate from a man between 18 and 35 years old in good health. Some clones in this sample may be carry-over from other donors' samples. The CDR3 runs from the conserved cysteine through the conserved F or W. A D gene is named only where the DNA matches it firmly. Size tells how often a clone was seen (once, few, many) or the class of an expanded clone, and some rows leave it out.

d_call j_call v_call clone_size cdr3_aa cdr3_nt
- TRBJ2-3 TRBV27 - CASSFWVGHTDTQYF TGTGCCAGCAGTTTTTGGGTCGGACACACAGATACGCAGTATTTT
- TRBJ1-2 TRBV7-2 - CASSRLQGLGYGYTF TGTGCCAGCAGCAGACTACAGGGCCTCGGCTATGGCTACACCTTC
- TRBJ1-4 TRBV30 - CAWSETEEKLFF TGTGCCTGGAGTGAGACTGAGGAAAAACTGTTTTTT
- TRBJ2-7 TRBV28 - CASSLDSPSTYEQYF TGTGCCAGCAGTTTGGACAGCCCATCAACCTACGAGCAGTACTTC
TRBD2 TRBJ2-5 TRBV18 - CASSPTSGQETQYF TGTGCCAGCTCACCGACTAGCGGACAAGAGACCCAGTACTTC
- TRBJ1-5 TRBV28 - CASSGRQAWQPQHF TGTGCCAGCAGCGGCAGACAGGCTTGGCAGCCCCAGCATTTT
- TRBJ1-1 TRBV19 - CASSIGGADTEAFF TGTGCCAGTAGTATAGGAGGGGCGGACACTGAAGCTTTCTTT
TRBD1 TRBJ2-3 TRBV7-9 - CASGGQGLGTDTQYF TGTGCCAGCGGGGGACAGGGATTGGGCACAGATACGCAGTATTTT
- TRBJ1-3 TRBV11-2 - CASSLDRQSSGNTIYF TGTGCCAGCAGCTTAGACCGCCAGTCCTCTGGAAACACCATATATTTT
- TRBJ1-3 TRBV2 - CASSESGNTIYF TGTGCCAGCAGTGAGTCTGGAAACACCATATATTTT
- TRBJ1-4 TRBV25-1 - CASSDSTFGRKNEKLFF TGTGCCAGCAGTGACTCCACCTTCGGACGGAAGAATGAAAAACTGTTTTTT
- TRBJ2-7 TRBV6-5 - CASSYGRLSYEQYF TGTGCCAGCAGTTACGGTCGGCTCTCCTACGAGCAGTACTTC
- TRBJ1-1 TRBV7-3 - CASSSTVNTEAFF TGTGCCAGCAGCTCCACAGTGAACACTGAAGCTTTCTTT
- TRBJ1-6 TRBV27 - CASSLGRGANSPLHF TGTGCCAGCAGTTTAGGGCGGGGGGCTAATTCACCCCTCCACTTT
- TRBJ1-2 TRBV5-3 - CARSRAEEDGYGYTF TGTGCCAGAAGCCGGGCGGAAGAGGACGGCTATGGCTACACCTTC
TRBD1 TRBJ2-7 TRBV28 - CASSSTGQGINEQYF TGTGCCAGCAGTTCCACCGGACAGGGGATCAACGAGCAGTACTTC
- TRBJ2-1 TRBV2 - CASSDNSANNEQFF TGTGCCAGCAGTGACAACAGCGCCAACAATGAGCAGTTCTTC
TRBD2 TRBJ2-3 TRBV6-1 - CASRTSGLTDTQYF TGTGCCAGCAGGACTAGCGGGTTAACAGATACGCAGTATTTT
- TRBJ2-6 TRBV5-1 - CASSLGTGANVLTF TGCGCCAGCAGCTTGGGGACTGGGGCCAACGTCCTGACTTTC
- TRBJ1-1 TRBV7-2 - CASSPPGRQQAEAFF TGTGCCAGCAGCCCTCCGGGACGTCAGCAGGCTGAAGCTTTCTTT
- TRBJ1-3 TRBV7-2 - CASSLEGNTIYF TGTGCCAGCAGCTTAGAAGGGAACACCATATATTTT
TRBD2 TRBJ2-3 TRBV9 - CASSVGASGSNSDTQYF TGTGCCAGCAGCGTAGGTGCCAGCGGGAGTAATTCAGATACGCAGTATTTT
- TRBJ1-1 TRBV19 - CASSIGAGAGEAFF TGTGCCAGTAGTATAGGTGCGGGGGCCGGTGAAGCTTTCTTT
- TRBJ2-1 TRBV5-1 - CASSLDFSGSYNEQFF TGCGCCAGCAGCTTGGATTTTTCTGGCTCCTACAATGAGCAGTTCTTC
- TRBJ2-7 TRBV10-3 - CAISKRGSLEEQYF TGTGCCATCAGCAAAAGGGGTTCTCTTGAAGAGCAGTACTTC
- TRBJ1-2 TRBV7-2 - CASSWYEDYTF TGTGCCAGCAGCTGGTATGAAGACTACACCTTC
TRBD1 TRBJ1-5 TRBV5-1 - CASSPGPGQGNQPQHF TGCGCCAGCAGCCCTGGTCCGGGACAGGGTAATCAGCCCCAGCATTTT
- TRBJ2-3 TRBV19 - CASSISGAGDTQYF TGTGCCAGTAGTATCTCAGGGGCTGGAGATACGCAGTATTTT
- TRBJ1-2 TRBV6-1 - CASSEGGRGYGYTF TGTGCCAGCAGTGAAGGAGGCAGGGGTTATGGCTACACCTTC
- TRBJ1-5 TRBV4-1 few CASSQDPGTVDQPQHF TGCGCCAGCAGCCAAGATCCGGGAACAGTCGATCAGCCCCAGCATTTT
- TRBJ1-1 TRBV28 - CASSLVGSSMNTEAFF TGTGCCAGCAGTTTAGTGGGATCTAGCATGAACACTGAAGCTTTCTTT
TRBD2 TRBJ2-3 TRBV28 - CASSPNSGSKSDTQYF TGTGCCAGCAGCCCAAATAGCGGGAGCAAAAGTGATACGCAGTATTTT
- TRBJ1-4 TRBV5-4 - CASSFGYNEKLFF TGTGCCAGCAGCTTTGGGTATAATGAAAAACTGTTTTTT
TRBD1 TRBJ2-1 TRBV5-1 - CASSPPGQRQFF TGCGCCAGCAGCCCCCCGGGACAGCGGCAGTTCTTC
- TRBJ1-3 TRBV28 - CASSFEGSASYF TGTGCCAGCAGTTTTGAAGGGTCGGCCTCATATTTT
- TRBJ2-1 TRBV9 - CASSVGLGSYNEQFF TGTGCCAGCAGCGTAGGTCTGGGTTCCTACAATGAGCAGTTCTTC
TRBD2 TRBJ2-2 TRBV7-2 - CASSFFPAGVKVGELFF TGTGCCAGCAGCTTTTTTCCAGCGGGAGTTAAAGTCGGGGAGCTGTTTTTT
- TRBJ2-3 TRBV5-1 - CASSQGVATDTQYF TGCGCCAGCAGCCAAGGGGTGGCCACAGATACGCAGTATTTT
- TRBJ1-1 TRBV28 - CASSFRTPPTEAFF TGTGCCAGCAGTTTCAGGACTCCACCCACTGAAGCTTTCTTT
- TRBJ1-6 TRBV4-3 once CASSPGWQGRQIYNSPLHF TGCGCCAGCAGCCCGGGGTGGCAGGGGCGACAAATCTATAATTCACCCCTCCACTTT
TRBD1 TRBJ2-1 TRBV7-3 - CASTPGRGRSESRYNEQFF TGTGCCAGCACCCCGGGTAGGGGGCGATCCGAGTCTCGCTACAATGAGCAGTTCTTC
TRBD2 TRBJ2-1 TRBV5-4 - CASSPTTSGRAAEQFF TGTGCCAGCAGCCCTACGACTAGCGGGAGGGCAGCTGAGCAGTTCTTC
- TRBJ2-2 TRBV7-9 - CASIELTGELFF TGTGCCAGCATTGAACTGACCGGGGAGCTGTTTTTT
TRBD2 TRBJ2-7 TRBV18 - CASSLGLGDIYEQYF TGTGCCAGCTCACTGGGACTAGGAGATATCTACGAGCAGTACTTC
- TRBJ2-2 TRBV5-1 - CASSSPLGNSTTGELFF TGCGCCAGCAGCTCCCCCCTAGGAAATAGTACCACCGGGGAGCTGTTTTTT
- TRBJ2-5 TRBV5-1 few CASSLTETQYF TGCGCCAGCAGCCTTACAGAGACCCAGTACTTC